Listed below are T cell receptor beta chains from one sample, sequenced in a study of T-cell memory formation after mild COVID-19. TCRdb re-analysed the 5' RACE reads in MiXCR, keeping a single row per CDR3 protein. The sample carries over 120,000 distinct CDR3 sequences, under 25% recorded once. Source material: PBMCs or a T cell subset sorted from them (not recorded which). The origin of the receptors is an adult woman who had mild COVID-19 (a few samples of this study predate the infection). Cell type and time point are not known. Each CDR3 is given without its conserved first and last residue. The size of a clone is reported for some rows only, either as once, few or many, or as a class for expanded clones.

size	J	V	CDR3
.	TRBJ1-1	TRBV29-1	SVYDRANTEAF
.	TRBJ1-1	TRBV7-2	ASSNGRMTEAF
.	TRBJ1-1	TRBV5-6	ASSLGVYTEAF
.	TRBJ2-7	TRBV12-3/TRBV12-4	ASSLGRSNYEQY
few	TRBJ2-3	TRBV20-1	SAIPGTDTQY
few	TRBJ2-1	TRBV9	ASSVEAGGYNEQF
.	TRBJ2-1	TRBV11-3	ASSRASARMGEQF
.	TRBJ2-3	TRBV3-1	ASSQDLDTQY
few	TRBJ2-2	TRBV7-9	ASSLATSGTGELF
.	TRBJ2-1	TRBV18	ASSQSAGTGRTEGI
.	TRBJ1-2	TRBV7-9	ASSPREVGYGYT
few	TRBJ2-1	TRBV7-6	ASSRTFNNEQF
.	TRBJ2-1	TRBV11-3	ASSLQAGPGGNEQF
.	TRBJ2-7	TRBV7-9	ASSHSNSVNEQY
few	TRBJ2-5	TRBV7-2	ASSSQGVQETQY
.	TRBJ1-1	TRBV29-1	SAGTHGDTEAF
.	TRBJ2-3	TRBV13	ASTRRAGGDTDTQY
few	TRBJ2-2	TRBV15	ATSRVAGTGELF
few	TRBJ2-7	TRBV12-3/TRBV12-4	ASSRGSVYEQY
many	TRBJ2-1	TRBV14	ASSPGSGAGVYNEQF
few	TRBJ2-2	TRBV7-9	ASSLSGVRNTGELF
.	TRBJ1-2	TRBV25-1	ASGGQSKGYT
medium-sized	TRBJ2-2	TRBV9	ASSVARNTGELF
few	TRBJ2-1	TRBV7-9	ASSLTTSSYNEQF
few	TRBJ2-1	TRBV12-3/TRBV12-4	ASSLGASTNEQF
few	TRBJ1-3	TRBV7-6	ASSLVFPGNTIY
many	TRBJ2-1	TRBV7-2	ASSTTGTRGNNEQF
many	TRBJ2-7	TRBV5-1	ASSLRDRDYEQY
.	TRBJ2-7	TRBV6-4	ARDRDPGHGTYEQY
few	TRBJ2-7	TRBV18	ASSPSRGFGSYEQY
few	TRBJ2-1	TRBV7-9	ASSSRKKLAGVDNEQF
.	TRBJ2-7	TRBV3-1	ASSDGVGYEQY
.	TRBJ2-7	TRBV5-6	ASSLLGPSSYEQY
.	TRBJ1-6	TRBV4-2	ASSQDMTGFGKSPLH
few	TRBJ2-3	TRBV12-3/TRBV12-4	ASSHPGGSTDTQY
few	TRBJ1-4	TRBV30	AWSVRDRGSFRMF
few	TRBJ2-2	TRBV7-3	ASSSRTNTGELF
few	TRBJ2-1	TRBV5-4	ASSPGPGTSSYNEQF
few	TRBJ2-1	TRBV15	ATSGLYNEQF
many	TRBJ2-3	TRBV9	ASGRADTQY
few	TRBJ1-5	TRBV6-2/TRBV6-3	ASRPDRVLRQPQH
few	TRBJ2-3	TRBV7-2	ASSSQGVNTDTQY